These 8 T cell receptor beta chains share one sample of origin, sequenced in a study of blood T cell repertoires in COVID-19. Here immunoSEQ multiplex PCR was the method, and the copy in TCRdb shows in-frame clones only, minus some. There are fewer than 40,000 clones in the sample; 65% to 85% occur only once, and 3% to 3.5% lies in the top ten. The sequenced material came from peripheral blood. The receptors originated from a man aged 70 or older with COVID-19, enrolled during active disease.

The V and J genes are TRBV7-2 and TRBJ1-2; maybe TRBD1 (5 bases). V lost 3 bases and J lost 4, with 12 bases in between. Per the germline V gene, CDR1 is SGHTA and CDR2 is FQGNSA. The CDR3 covers 14 residues. In DNA, the CDR3 is TGTGCCAGCAGCTTCGAGCTGACAGCCTATGGCTACACCTTC. Amino acids: CASSFELTAYGYTF.

The chain uses TRBV29-1 and TRBJ2-7; TRBD1 agrees at 8 bases. The CDR3 is 13 residues long. V shed 6 bases, J shed 6 bases, and the junction held 10 bases outside the gene matches. Germline assignment: CDR1 SQVTM and CDR2 ANQGSEA. The CDR3: CSVRQGLVPEQYF. DNA of the CDR3: TGCAGCGTCAGACAGGGGCTGGTACCCGAGCAGTACTTC.

The chain is built from TRBV7-9 and TRBJ1-1, with unresolved D. Per the germline V gene, CDR1 is SEHNR and CDR2 is FQNEAQ (reference sequence). This CDR3 region has 14 residues. Trimming removed 0 bases at V and 0 bases at J, with 5 bases between. CDR3 coding DNA: TGTGCCAGCAGCTTAGCGTCAGTGAACACTGAAGCTTTCTTT. Amino acid sequence: CASSLASVNTEAFF.

The chain employs TRBV7-8 and TRBJ2-7, with 11 nucleotides matching TRBD2. The CDR3 covers 15 residues. CDR1 is SGHVS, CDR2 FQNEAQ, per germline. V shed 5 bases, J shed 4 bases, and the junction held 7 bases outside the gene matches. The DNA for the CDR3 is TGTGCCAGCAGCCCTCCGACTAGCGGGAAATACGAGCAGTACTTC. Protein sequence: CASSPPTSGKYEQYF.

The genes are TRBV4-2 and TRBJ2-7, with 11 bases that match TRBD1. This CDR3 spans 18 amino acids. Losses at the gene ends were 0 bases for V and 5 bases for J; bases not matched to a gene: 12. CDR1 and CDR2 (germline): LGHNA, YNFKEQ. The CDR3 reads CASSQDIWAGQGAHEQYF. CDR3 coding DNA: TGTGCCAGCAGCCAAGATATCTGGGCCGGACAGGGGGCCCACGAGCAGTACTTC.

This clone occurred a few times. This rearrangement joins TRBV5-6 to TRBJ2-3; D gene ambiguous. Germline assignment: CDR1 SGHDT and CDR2 YYEEEE. V was pared by 3 bases and J by 1 base, with 6 bases between. The CDR3 has 13 residues. The CDR3 loop is CASSSQGTDTQYF. CDR3 nucleotides: TGTGCCAGCAGCTCCCAGGGCACAGATACGCAGTATTTT.

The rearrangement uses TRBV10-3 and TRBJ1-3, with 11 bases matching TRBD1. CDR1 is ENHRY, CDR2 SYGVKD, per germline. The V segment lost 4 bases and the J segment 0 bases; nucleotides outside the gene matches: 5. CDR3 length: 17 residues. The DNA of the CDR3 is TGTGCCATCAGTGCGGGACAGGGGGTCAACTCTGGAAACACCATATATTTT. Its protein product is CAISAGQGVNSGNTIYF.

The V gene is TRBV5-4, the J gene TRBJ2-5; 13 bases are shared with TRBD2. The V segment lost 4 bases and the J segment 1 base; nucleotides outside the gene matches: 10. The CDR3 has 18 residues. Germline V gene data show CDR1 as SGHNT and CDR2 as YYREEE (reference sequence). In DNA form, the CDR3 reads TGTGCCAGCAGCCTGGGCGCAAGGACTAGCGGGAGCCAAGAGACCCAGTACTTC. Protein: CASSLGARTSGSQETQYF.